This entry describes one T cell receptor beta chain. Authors' processing steps: Estimates of nucleated cell counts were drawn from the amplification of reference gene primers. Sequencing was performed with immunoSEQ multiplex PCR; in TCRdb, only in-frame clones are kept and a portion is missing. The V and J calls and clone size were taken over from that table, and D and trimming were inferred from the DNA. The sample consists of 90,000 to 120,000 clones, around 88% of them appearing once. The CDR3 extends over 14 amino acids. V gave up 9 bases and J gave up 8 bases, with 22 bases separating them. CDR1 and CDR2 (germline): MDHEN, SYDVKM. This sample stems from a study of blood T cell repertoires in COVID-19. Study as a whole: Samples taken during acute and convalescent COVID-19 were collected in the United States, Italy and Spain. Nucleic acid was either cDNA or gDNA, and it came from T cells, B-cell-depleted T cells, or PBMCs.

The TCR comes from a man aged 50 or older with active or convalescent COVID-19. This chain links TRBV28 with TRBJ1-2; D ambiguous. Sequenced sample: peripheral blood. CDR3 amino acids: CASTPSPGFSGYTF. CDR3 DNA sequence: TGTGCCAGTACGCCTTCCCCGGGGTTCTCCGGCTACACCTTC.